A selection of T cell receptor beta chains follows, all from one sample in a study of regulatory T cells in long-lasting Graves disease. TCRdb fed the multiplex PCR reads into MiXCR, producing one record per CDR3 protein. The sample records 400,000 to 500,000 distinct CDR3 sequences, around 17% being singletons. The same sample was also studied in work on T cells in Graves' hyperthyroidism and ophthalmopathy.

The specimen comprised peripheral blood mononuclear cells (PBMCs), sampled at new diagnosis, from a patient treated with antithyroid drugs. These receptors were collected from a woman aged 25 to 39 with Graves disease. Both conserved end residues are part of each CDR3. D genes are given only for firm matches. The listing skips clone size in some rows; elsewhere it reads once, few, many or a size class.

v_call	d_call	j_call	clone_size	cdr3_nt	cdr3_aa
TRBV12-3/TRBV12-4	NA	TRBJ1-2	NA	TGTGCCAGCAATCCCCGGGGGTTTCCAAACTATGGCTACACCTTC	CASNPRGFPNYGYTF
TRBV5-5	NA	TRBJ2-1	NA	TGTGCCAGCAGCTTTGGATGGGCAGCTAATGAGCAGTTCTTC	CASSFGWAANEQFF
TRBV5-1	TRBD2	TRBJ2-3	many	TGCGCCAGCAGCTTGTGGGGGATAGCGGGAGACCGTACAGATACGCAGTATTTT	CASSLWGIAGDRTDTQYF
TRBV28	NA	TRBJ1-1	many	TGTGCCAGCAGTTATCTGGGCAGAGCGAGGGAAGCTTTCTTT	CASSYLGRAREAFF
TRBV7-2	TRBD1	TRBJ2-1	NA	TGTGCCAGCAGTAGGGGGGCAGGGGGCTCAATCAGCAATGAGCAGTTCTTC	CASSRGAGGSISNEQFF
TRBV6-2/TRBV6-3	NA	TRBJ2-7	few	TGTGCCAGCAGTTACCTTTTCCCGGGACGGACCGCGACTGTGACCTACGAGCAGTACTTC	CASSYLFPGRTATVTYEQYF
TRBV6-5	NA	TRBJ1-4	NA	TGTGCCAGCAGTTATCGTAGTCTGGAAAAACTGTTTTTT	CASSYRSLEKLFF
TRBV30	TRBD2	TRBJ2-1	many	TGTGCCTGGACAGGGTTAGCGGGAGGCCTCTACAATGAGCAGTTCTTC	CAWTGLAGGLYNEQFF
TRBV4-1	TRBD1	TRBJ1-2	NA	TGCGCCAGCAGCCCTTACGACAGGGGGGCCAGGATGGGCTACACCTTC	CASSPYDRGARMGYTF
TRBV5-1	TRBD1	TRBJ2-7	many	TGCGCCAGCAGGATTGCCAGGGGGTTCAACGAGCAGTACTTC	CASRIARGFNEQYF
TRBV3-1	NA	TRBJ2-2	NA	TGTGCCAGCAGCCAAGTGGCCGGGGAGCTGTTTTTT	CASSQVAGELFF
TRBV20-1	NA	TRBJ2-7	NA	TGCAGTGCTATACTATGGCGGGGAAGGGACGAGCAGTACTTC	CSAILWRGRDEQYF
TRBV29-1	NA	TRBJ2-3	NA	TGCAGCGTTGAGGGCAGGGTAGGGGGGACAGATACGCAGTATTTT	CSVEGRVGGTDTQYF
TRBV28	TRBD2	TRBJ2-7	many	TGTGCCAGCAGATGGACTAGCGGGAGTCCGGAGCAGTACTTC	CASRWTSGSPEQYF
TRBV7-2	NA	TRBJ1-5	few	TGTGCCAGCAGCCCCGACAGGTACAGCAATCAGCCCCAGCATTTT	CASSPDRYSNQPQHF
TRBV19	NA	TRBJ2-7	NA	TGTGCCAGTAGTATGCGGGGAAGCTCCTACGAGCAGTACTTC	CASSMRGSSYEQYF
TRBV30	NA	TRBJ2-7	many	TGTGCCTGGACGTCGGGTGGGACATTAATCTACGAGCAGTACTTC	CAWTSGGTLIYEQYF
TRBV24-1	NA	TRBJ2-3	few	TGTGCCACCAGTGAGGGGACCAAAGATACGCAGTATTTT	CATSEGTKDTQYF
TRBV28	TRBD1	TRBJ2-7	NA	TGTGCCAGTATTGACAGGGGTGGGTACGAGCAGTACTTC	CASIDRGGYEQYF
TRBV5-1	NA	TRBJ2-1	NA	TGCGCCAGCAGCTCGCCGGGACAGGGGGCGCCTAAACCCGGGTCGGGACTAGCGGACAATGAGCAGTTCTTC	CASSSPGQGAPKPGSGLADNEQFF
TRBV2	NA	TRBJ1-4	many	TGTGCCAGCAGGGGGGTATTCCCCTTTTTTAATGAAAAACTGTTTTTT	CASRGVFPFFNEKLFF
TRBV12-3/TRBV12-4	NA	TRBJ1-2	many	TGTGCCAGCAGTATCCGGGACGGAGGTGGGGAGACCTTC	CASSIRDGGGETF
TRBV7-9	TRBD2	TRBJ2-1	few	TGTGCCAGCAGCTCCCCCGATGGGCTAGCGGGAAGGTCGTGGAATGAGCAGTTCTTC	CASSSPDGLAGRSWNEQFF
TRBV20-1	NA	TRBJ1-1	many	TGCAGTGCTAGTCGGGTAGGGGACACTGAAGCTTTCTTT	CSASRVGDTEAFF
TRBV10-2	NA	TRBJ2-1	many	TGCGCCAGCACAGAGGGGGGATACGACAATGAGCAGTTCTTC	CASTEGGYDNEQFF
TRBV2	NA	TRBJ1-1	many	TGTGCCTCAACACGGGACGGAAACACTGAAGCTTTCTTT	CASTRDGNTEAFF
TRBV6-2/TRBV6-3	NA	TRBJ2-5	NA	TGTGCCAGCAGTACTAGTCTCGAGACCCAGTACTTC	CASSTSLETQYF
TRBV12-3/TRBV12-4	NA	TRBJ2-3	many	TGTGCCAGCAGCCGTAGCGGCAGCACAGATACGCAGTATTTT	CASSRSGSTDTQYF
TRBV5-5	TRBD1	TRBJ1-2	NA	TGTGCCAGCAGCTTGGACATGCCAGGGGGGTACAACTATGGCTACACCTTC	CASSLDMPGGYNYGYTF
TRBV7-2	NA	TRBJ2-7	many	TGTGCCAGCAGCTACCGGGACAACTACGAGCAGTACTTC	CASSYRDNYEQYF
TRBV27	NA	TRBJ1-5	many	TGTGCCAGCAGTTTTTCCGGCAATCAGCCCCAGCATTTT	CASSFSGNQPQHF
TRBV12-3/TRBV12-4	NA	TRBJ2-1	many	TGTGCCAGCAGTAAACCTCCGACAGGCAATGAGCAGTTCTTC	CASSKPPTGNEQFF
TRBV10-3	NA	TRBJ1-2	many	TGTGCCATCAGTGAAGTGTGGGACCACTATGGCTACACCTTC	CAISEVWDHYGYTF
TRBV11-2	NA	TRBJ2-5	many	TGTGCCAGCAGCTTAGATCTCCCCCAAGAGACCCAGTACTTC	CASSLDLPQETQYF
TRBV6-2/TRBV6-3	NA	TRBJ2-3	NA	TGTGCCAGCCTATCGCATTTCGCCTCAGATACGCAGTATTTT	CASLSHFASDTQYF
TRBV13	TRBD1	TRBJ2-7	NA	TGTGCCAGCAGCTCCGGGACAGGGCTAGGGTCCTACGAGCAGTACTTC	CASSSGTGLGSYEQYF